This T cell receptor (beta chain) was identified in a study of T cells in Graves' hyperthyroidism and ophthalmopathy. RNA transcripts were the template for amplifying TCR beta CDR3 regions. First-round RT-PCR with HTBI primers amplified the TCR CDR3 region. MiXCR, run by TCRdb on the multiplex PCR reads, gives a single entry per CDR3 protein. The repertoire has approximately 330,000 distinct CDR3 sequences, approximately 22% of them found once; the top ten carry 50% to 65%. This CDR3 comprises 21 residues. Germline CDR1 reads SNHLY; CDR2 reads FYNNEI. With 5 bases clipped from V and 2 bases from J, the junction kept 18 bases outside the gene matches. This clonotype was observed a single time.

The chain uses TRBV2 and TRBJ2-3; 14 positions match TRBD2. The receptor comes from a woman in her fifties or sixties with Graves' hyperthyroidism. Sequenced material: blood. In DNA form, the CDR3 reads TGTGCCAGCAGTCTATATTTTCTGGGGGGACTAGCGGGAGAGGACACAGATACGCAGTATTTT. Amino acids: CASSLYFLGGLAGEDTDTQYF.